The subject of this entry is one T cell receptor (delta chain). This clone was seen more than once but under ten times. It lacks a known antigen. TCRdb has a much larger clone's protein, which differs at residue 16 from the translation of this DNA, likely because of a read error; what is shown is the protein translated from the DNA. For bulk TCR repertoire analysis, Vgamma9/Vdelta2+ and Vdelta2-negative gammadelta T cell populations were flow-sorted out of peripheral blood mononuclear cells. These data originate in a study of γδ T cells in repeated Plasmodium falciparum infection (dated by TCRdb to the early 2020s). At the level of the whole study: In the natural-infection arm, Malian children exposed to intense seasonal malaria transmission were enrolled and compared against age and gender matched Australian children. Four controlled human malaria infections were administered to a few malaria-naive U.S. adults over around 600 days by bites from P. falciparum NF54-infected Anopheles stephensi mosquitoes. Samples were collected from controlled-infection subjects at baseline, immediately before selected infections, and 21 days after each infection. The gammadelta TCR repertoires from Mali were analysed in two ways: cross-sectionally during periods with no transmission, and longitudinally across episodes of acute febrile malaria. Using both natural infection in Mali and controlled human malaria infection, the study looked at the way repeated Plasmodium falciparum infection shapes the human gammadelta T cell repertoire.

What the work shows at the level of the full study, not this receptor alone: Vgamma9/Vdelta2+ TCR repertoires kept a highly stable polyclonal repertoire across time and infection, and many TCRgamma sequences overlapped between individuals. Repeated controlled infections appeared to drive waves of new clonotype selection in Vdelta2-negative, largely Vdelta1+, gammadelta TCR repertoires. Vdelta2-negative gammadelta TCR repertoires from Malian children appeared more clonally expanded, less diverse and less shared than those of Australian children. Because the controlled-infection cohort was small, analysis of inter-individual variability in gammadelta T cell responses was limited. The Malian cohort came from a small rural village of predominantly one ethnic group, limiting generalizability.

The germline V gene gives CDR1 as TSWWSYY and CDR2 as QGS. From the cysteine up to the phenylalanine, the CDR3 has a length of 21 residues. Only the CDR3 part of the read is kept: 63 bases, read in frame from the first base. Trimming removed 0 bases from V and 3 bases from J, leaving 29 bases between the germline ends. The library was produced with multiplex PCR. Sequencing was performed on an Illumina MiSeq. Both TCR gamma (TRG) and TCR delta (TRD) chains were sequenced from each sorted gammadelta T cell sample. As for how the authors treated the data: Clonotype tree plots, accumulated frequency of the top 20 clonotypes, diversity index (DI) and D75 metrics were included in the repertoire analyses. TCRdb reprocessed the public reads with the caller CATT; rows with the same DNA were merged afterwards. The authors' filters were not applied to this entry. The sample includes around 46,000 delta-chain clones, with 1.6% observed a single time. The ten largest make up 6.5% to 9.5% of the sample.

Rearrangement joined TRDV1 to TRDJ1, with the D gene possibly TRDD2 or TRDD3, each one fitting 7 bases. In the absence of a J gene in TCRdb, the DNA was matched to germline to assign it here. The material sequenced was gamma-delta T cells from blood. The sequence came from a pool of human donors (malaria-infected and uninfected, not separated). The CDR3 protein sequence reads: CALGELGFPSFLGGYADKLIF. The bases are TGTGCTCTTGGGGAACTAGGGTTTCCTTCCTTCCTGGGGGGTTACGCCGATAAACTCATCTTT.